The TCR beta chain under discussion was sequenced for a study of blood T cell repertoires in COVID-19. Study information: COVID-19 samples from acute and convalescent phases originated in the United States, Italy and Spain.

Patients in Seattle were enrolled during active infection, then followed longitudinally. Original analysis: Reference gene primer amplification yielded estimated nucleated cell counts. Assay used: immunoSEQ multiplex PCR; TCRdb lists only in-frame clones, some missing. The V and J calls and clone size come from that table; D and trimming were worked out from the DNA. The table includes under 250,000 clones, about 91% detected once. Sequencing was done on a sample of peripheral blood. This clonotype was sampled from a woman aged 25 to 39 with COVID-19, enrolled during active disease.

CDR3 loop: CASSPGQPGTEAFF. As DNA, the CDR3 is TGTGCCAGCTCACCAGGTCAACCGGGGACTGAAGCTTTCTTT. The J gene is TRBJ1-1, the V gene TRBV18; the D is unclear. V was clipped by 2 bases and J by 5 bases, with 12 bases between them. CDR1 and CDR2 (germline): KGHSH, LQKENI. CDR3 length: 14 amino acids.